The 26 T cell receptor beta chains reported below all come from one sample, sequenced in a study of regulatory T cells in long-lasting Graves disease. Time point in this sample: newly diagnosed GD, antithyroid drugs for less than 3 months. Preparation of the TCR library used RNA extracted from PBMCs. Arm-PCR of CDR3 regions and iRepertoire HTBI primers were the basis on which TCR beta libraries were built. TCRdb used MiXCR to reprocess the multiplex PCR reads, holding one entry per CDR3 protein. Of under 300,000 distinct CDR3 sequences listed, about 17% are singletons. The specimen comprised peripheral blood mononuclear cells (PBMCs), sampled at new diagnosis, from a patient treated with antithyroid drugs. These receptors all come from a female donor with Graves disease.

The chain uses TRBV2 and TRBJ1-2; D is perhaps TRBD1 (5 bases). The CDR3 contains 14 residues. Trimming left V 2 bases short and J 6 bases short, with 13 bases between. CDR1 and CDR2 (germline): SNHLY, FYNNEI. The CDR3 DNA reads as TGTGCCAGCAGTGAAAGGGAGGGGTGGGATGGCTACACCTTC. As protein: CASSEREGWDGYTF.

Concerning this clonotype: This may be a read error, as it is one base from a much larger clone. CDR3 coding DNA: TGTGCCAGCAGCTTACGGACGGGGGACACTGAAGCTTTCTTT. Translation gives CASSLRTGDTEAFF. The chain links TRBV7-9 to TRBJ1-1; possibly TRBD1 for D (5 bases). The CDR3 length is 14 residues. CDR1 is SEHNR, CDR2 FQNEAQ, per germline (reference sequence). The V and J ends lost 2 bases and 3 bases respectively, with 10 bases between them.

This clonotype was recorded many times. The V gene is TRBV24-1, the J gene TRBJ1-5; 7 bases align to TRBD1. CDR1 and CDR2 from the germline V gene are KGHDR and SFDVKD. Trimming removed 3 bases from V and 7 bases from J; junction bases left unmatched: 5. CDR3 length equals 14 residues. For the CDR3, the DNA is TGTGCCACCAGTGATCCAGGGGGTAGACAGCCCCAGCATTTT. Translation gives CATSDPGGRQPQHF.

As for this clonotype: A much larger clone lies one base from this, so it may be a read error. The gene calls are TRBV6-1 and TRBJ2-7; D is unresolved. The germline V gene has CDR1 MNHNS and CDR2 SASEGT. V lost 8 bases, J lost 0 bases, and 14 bases lay in between. The CDR3 loop spans 14 amino acids. CDR3 in amino acids: CASGPTPSSYEQYF. The CDR3 coding sequence is TGTGCCAGCGGCCCTACCCCGAGCTCCTACGAGCAGTACTTC.

This clonotype showed up many times. The CDR3, as DNA: TGTGCCAGCAGTGCCTGGGGACTGCAAGAGACCCAGTACTTC. It is translated as CASSAWGLQETQYF. This chain links TRBV6-2 or TRBV6-3 with TRBJ2-5, with a tentative D call TRBD2 (6 bases). There are 14 residues in the CDR3. The germline V and J ends were trimmed by 5 bases and 2 bases, with 12 bases remaining between them. The germline gives CDR1 MNHEY, CDR2 SVGEGT.

The chain links TRBV5-6 to TRBJ1-1; D is unresolved. Germline V gene data show CDR1 as SGHDT and CDR2 as YYEEEE. Trimming stripped 0 bases from V and 0 bases from J, with 12 bases between. The CDR3 sequence is 16 residues long. In nucleotides, the CDR3 is TGTGCCAGCAGCTTGGAGTTCAATGCCATGAACACTGAAGCTTTCTTT. Translating it yields CASSLEFNAMNTEAFF.

A word on this clonotype: A much larger clonotype is one base distant, so this may be a read error. This chain links TRBV19 with TRBJ2-7, with TRBD2 as a possible D gene (6 bases). This CDR3 has 14 amino acids. Germline CDR1 is LNHDA and CDR2 is SQIVND (reference sequence). The CDR3 DNA reads as TGTGCCGGTAGTATAGTCGGGACCGGGAGCGAGCAGTACTTC. It translates to CAGSIVGTGSEQYF.

Ten or more counts support this clonotype. The V and J genes are TRBV15 and TRBJ2-1; D is unclear. The CDR3 is 14 amino acids. Trimming stripped 3 bases from V and 0 bases from J, with 6 bases between. Germline V CDR1 and CDR2: LNHNV, YYDKDF (reference sequence). CDR3 in amino acids: CATSRRDSYNEQFF. The CDR3 bases are TGTGCCACCAGCAGGCGAGACTCCTACAATGAGCAGTTCTTC.

This clonotype came up once. A far larger clone is a single base away, which makes a read error likely. J is TRBJ1-6 and V is TRBV9; 9 nucleotides align to TRBD1. The CDR3 spans 16 residues. Germline CDR1 reads SGDLS; CDR2 reads YYNGEE. CDR3 nucleotides: TGCGCCAGCACATCGGGACAGGGTCCTGGGAATTCACCCCTCCACTTT. Translation gives CASTSGQGPGNSPLHF.

In its sample, this clonotype was seen many times. The chain combines TRBV7-2 with TRBJ2-2; a weak D match, TRBD2 (5 bases). V was clipped by 1 base and J by 8 bases, with 8 bases between them. The CDR3 covers 13 residues. CDR1 is SGHTA, CDR2 FQGNSA, per germline. The CDR3 DNA follows: TGTGCCAGCAGCTTAGAGAGGGAGGGGGAGCTGTTTTTT. Translating gives CASSLEREGELFF. Drawing the rest from reference TRBV7-2 and TRBJ2-2, the complete variable domain is GAGVSQSPSNKVTEKGKDVELRCDPISGHTALYWYRQSLGQGLEFLIYFQGNSAPDKSGLPSDRFSAERTGGSVSTLTIQRTQQEDSAVYLCASSLEREGELFFGEGSRLTVL.

There are a few counts of this clonotype. This chain uses TRBV7-2 with TRBJ1-1, with 9 bases matching TRBD1. This CDR3 is 15 amino acids long. The V gene's germline CDR1 is SGHTA and CDR2 FQGNSA. Trimming took 3 bases from V and 5 from J; bases not matched to a gene: 7. CDR3 region: CASSLDRGFLTEAFF. The DNA for the CDR3 is TGTGCCAGCAGCTTGGACAGGGGTTTCCTGACTGAAGCTTTCTTT. Full variable domain (rest looked up from reference TRBV7-2 and TRBJ1-1): GAGVSQSPSNKVTEKGKDVELRCDPISGHTALYWYRQSLGQGLEFLIYFQGNSAPDKSGLPSDRFSAERTGGSVSTLTIQRTQQEDSAVYLCASSLDRGFLTEAFFGQGTRLTVV.

This clonotype was observed many times. The V call is TRBV15, the J call TRBJ1-2; 7 nucleotides line up with TRBD1. Germline V gene data show CDR1 as LNHNV and CDR2 as YYDKDF (reference sequence). J was trimmed by 2 bases and V by 3 bases; bases with no gene match: 6. This CDR3 spans 15 amino acids. Here the CDR3 DNA reads TGTGCCACCAGCAGCTTCGACAGGGAGAACTATGGCTACACCTTC. This gives the protein CATSSFDRENYGYTF. Combining the CDR3 with reference TRBV15 and TRBJ1-2 gives the whole variable domain DAMVIQNPRYQVTQFGKPVTLSCSQTLNHNVMYWYQQKSSQAPKLLFHYYDKDFNNEADTPDNFQSRRPNTSFCFLDIRSPGLGDTAMYLCATSSFDRENYGYTFGSGTRLTVV.

There are many counts of this clonotype. Mismatch with germline at one junction end may stem from a read error. V gene TRBV12-3 or TRBV12-4 combines with J gene TRBJ2-7; D is ambiguous. The CDR3 totals 13 residues. In DNA, the CDR3 is TGTGCCAACAGTTTACATTCCTCCTACGAGCAGTACTTC. Protein: CANSLHSSYEQYF.

The sample holds many counts of this clonotype. V is TRBV20-1 and J is TRBJ2-1, with D possibly being TRBD1 (6 bases). There are 15 residues in the CDR3. The V end lost 2 bases, the J end lost 0 bases, and 11 bases lay between the germline ends. Germline V gene lookup returns CDR1 DFQATT and CDR2 SNEGSKA (reference sequence). The CDR3 loop is CSARQGGSSYNEQFF. Written as DNA, the CDR3 is TGCAGTGCTAGACAAGGGGGAAGCTCCTACAATGAGCAGTTCTTC.

This clonotype was seen at least ten times. The chain recombines TRBV30 with TRBJ2-3, with D perhaps matching TRBD1 or TRBD2 (5 bases each). In germline, CDR1 is GTSNPN, CDR2 SVGIG (reference sequence). The V end was cut by 0 bases, the J end by 4 bases, with 8 bases between. This CDR3 region has 13 residues. CDR3 nucleotide sequence: TGTGCCTGGAGTGTTACGGGGCCAGATACGCAGTATTTT. Translating it yields CAWSVTGPDTQYF. The variable domain in full, with the rest retrieved from reference TRBV30 and TRBJ2-3, is SQTIHQWPATLVQPVGSPLSLECTVEGTSNPNLYWYRQAAGRGLQLLFYSVGIGQISSEVPQNLSASRPQDRQFILSSKKLLLSDSGFYLCAWSVTGPDTQYFGPGTRLTVL.

This clonotype was seen repeatedly, ten times or more. The V call is TRBV10-3, the J call TRBJ2-7; D gene uncertain. The CDR3 has 13 amino acids. Germline assignment: CDR1 ENHRY and CDR2 SYGVKD. V lost 2 bases and J 0 bases, leaving 5 bases between the germline ends. CDR3 in DNA: TGTGCCATCAGTGAGAGGAGCTCCTACGAGCAGTACTTC. Protein: CAISERSSYEQYF.

This clonotype was found many times. V usage is TRBV24-1 and J usage is TRBJ1-5; 8 bases agree with TRBD1. Germline V lookup: CDR1 KGHDR, CDR2 SFDVKD. Trimming removed 4 bases from V and 3 bases from J; junction bases left unmatched: 10. The CDR3 runs to 17 residues. In DNA, the CDR3 is TGTGCCACCAGTGACCCTCGCAGGGGGCTCGTCAATCAGCCCCAGCATTTT. Protein: CATSDPRRGLVNQPQHF.

Of note for this clonotype: This likely stems from a read error, as it lies one base from a far larger clone. This sequence joins TRBV18 and TRBJ2-1; D gene uncertain. There are 12 residues in the CDR3. Trimming removed 2 bases at V and 10 bases at J, with 9 bases between. The germline CDR1 and CDR2 sequences are KGHSH and LQKENI. The CDR3 protein is CASSPKGGEQFF. Here the CDR3 DNA reads TGTGCCAGCTCACCAAAGGGCGGCGAGCAGTTCTTC.

This clonotype was seen a few times. The CDR3, as DNA: TGTGCCAGCAGCGACCCTAATTCACCCCTCCACTTT. The encoded protein is CASSDPNSPLHF. The chain has TRBV6-1 and TRBJ1-6; D not certain. Germline CDR1 is MNHNS and CDR2 is SASEGT. The CDR3 is 12 residues long. V was cut by 6 bases and J by 6 bases, with 6 bases left in between.

This rearrangement joins TRBV28 to TRBJ1-4; 9 bases are a match to TRBD1. CDR3 length: 14 amino acids. The V and J ends lost 6 bases and 7 bases, in that order; junction bases with no gene match: 6. Per the germline V gene, CDR1 is MDHEN and CDR2 is SYDVKM. In nucleotides, the CDR3 is TGTGCCAGCAGACTGGGACAGGGCGTTGAAAAACTGTTTTTT. Translated: CASRLGQGVEKLFF.

This clonotype was seen ten or more times. This chain links TRBV9 with TRBJ1-1; perhaps TRBD1 as D (5 bases). There are 16 residues in the CDR3. CDR1 is SGDLS and CDR2 is YYNGEE in the germline V gene. V was pared by 1 base and J by 8 bases, with 21 bases between. In DNA, the CDR3 is TGTGCCAGCAGCGTATTGCAGGGTTCGGTATCCAACGAAGCTTTCTTT. Encoded protein: CASSVLQGSVSNEAFF.

On this clonotype: The CDR3 does not close with the conserved phenylalanine or tryptophan, likely indicating a read error. The gene calls are TRBV20-1 and TRBJ2-4, with D perhaps being TRBD1 or TRBD2 (5 bases each). Germline V gene sequence: CDR1 DFQATT, CDR2 SNEGSKA (reference sequence). The CDR3 has 14 residues. The V end was cut by 6 bases, the J end by 7 bases, with 19 bases between. The CDR3 is CSADRGFGENIQYI. The CDR3 nucleotides are TGCAGTGCCGACAGAGGGTTTGGGGAGAACATTCAGTACATC.

The table lists this clonotype with many counts. The CDR3 here is CATVPGVGNYGYTF. Written as DNA, the CDR3 is TGTGCCACCGTACCGGGGGTCGGAAACTATGGCTACACCTTC. J is TRBJ1-2 and V is TRBV19; the D gene is possibly TRBD1 (5 bases). The CDR3 sequence is 14 residues long. Trimming took off 10 bases at V and 2 bases at J, with 17 bases between the two ends. The germline V gene has CDR1 LNHDA and CDR2 SQIVND (reference sequence).

This clonotype was recorded at least ten times. The V and J genes are TRBV7-9 and TRBJ2-1; D tentatively reads TRBD1 or TRBD2 (7 bases each). The germline V and J ends were trimmed by 3 bases and 7 bases, with 19 bases remaining between them. CDR3 length: 16 amino acids. Germline CDR1 is SEHNR and CDR2 is FQNEAQ (reference sequence). CDR3: CASSFFQGGRLNEQFF. The CDR3 nucleotides read TGTGCCAGCAGCTTTTTCCAGGGGGGGAGATTAAATGAGCAGTTCTTC.

At least ten counts were recorded for this clonotype. The rearrangement joins TRBV5-1 to TRBJ2-1; D is undetermined. V gave up 0 bases and J gave up 2 bases, with 9 bases separating them. Germline V gene lookup returns CDR1 SGHRS and CDR2 YFSETQ. CDR3 length equals 15 residues. CDR3 residues: CASSLAESTYNEQFF. The CDR3 coding sequence is TGCGCCAGCAGCTTGGCCGAGTCAACCTACAATGAGCAGTTCTTC.

The rearrangement links TRBV12-3 or TRBV12-4 to TRBJ2-5; 11 positions agree with TRBD2. Trimming removed 9 bases from V and 2 bases from J; junction bases left unmatched: 2. The CDR3 is 13 residues long. This chain's CDR3 is CASASGRQETQYF. Written as DNA, the CDR3 is TGTGCCAGTGCTAGCGGGAGGCAAGAGACCCAGTACTTC.